This T cell receptor (beta chain) was recorded in a study of shared clonotypes between healthy human individuals. This clone appeared a few times. The sample contains more than one DNA sequence encoding this CDR3. Trimming shortened V by 3 bases and J by 5 bases, and 10 bases separated the two germline ends. The CDR3 contains 13 residues. Germline V lookup: CDR1 SGHTA, CDR2 FQGTGA. For each subset, genomic DNA was distributed in equal portions over several immunoSEQ plates. Profiled with immunoSEQ multiplex PCR; TCRdb holds only in-frame clones, not every one. The repertoire holds about 960,000 clones, with more than 75% as singletons.

The clonotype was recovered from a man younger than 30 in good health. Sequenced: memory CD4+ T cells sorted from blood. The sample's subset: CD45RA-negative fraction. The J gene is TRBJ2-5, the V gene TRBV7-3, with D uncertain. The CDR3 protein is CASSFGPGETQYF. CDR3 DNA: TGTGCCAGCAGCTTCGGGCCCGGGGAGACCCAGTACTTC.